This T cell receptor (beta chain) was observed in a study of beta chain features in type 1 diabetes. The study, taken as a whole, reports: TCRB CDR3s were moderately but significantly shorter in Type 1 diabetes patients in all four CD4+ subsets. Sampled from patients, naive, central memory and Treg TCRB repertoires appeared more similar than those sampled from healthy donors. Reduced insertions and increased deletions marked VDJ junctions in type 1 diabetes patients.

This clone has only a few counts. Its antigen is undetermined. Sequenced material consisted of expressed TCRB transcripts (all of the isolated RNA was reverse transcribed). TCRdb keeps only in-frame clones here, not all; method: immunoSEQ multiplex PCR. This table has roughly 340,000 clones, approximately 12% appearing once. The purity of all sorted populations exceeded 95%. This CDR3 spans 13 amino acids. V shed 10 bases and J shed 8 bases, with 20 bases lying between them. The V gene's germline CDR1 is ENHRY and CDR2 SYGVKD. The chain uses TRBV10-3 and TRBJ1-2; D is perhaps TRBD1 (6 bases). Sequencing was done on a sample of naive CD4+ T cells from blood. The receptor's source is a young woman with type 1 diabetes. This CDR3 reads CATGGPRGDGYTF. CDR3 sequence (DNA): TGTGCCACAGGTGGGCCCAGGGGAGACGGCTACACCTTC.